The next 2 T cell receptor beta chains were all read from a single sample in a study of cytotoxic CD8 clonotypes in ibrutinib-treated CLL. Method: immunoSEQ multiplex PCR; TCRdb's copy keeps in-frame clones and lacks some. The sample lists 150,000 to 200,000 clones, about four fifths occurring once. The sample here was PBMCs, taken after 24 months of ibrutinib treatment. These receptors were collected from a human donor with chronic lymphocytic leukemia.

The V gene is TRBV6-5, the J gene TRBJ1-1, with D unresolved. CDR1 is MNHEY, CDR2 SVGAGI, per germline. V shed 2 bases and J shed 11 bases, with 15 bases lying between them. This CDR3 is built from 13 residues. CDR3 sequence reads: CASSYSWVIGAFF. CDR3 DNA sequence: TGTGCCAGCAGTTACAGTTGGGTCATTGGGGCTTTCTTT.

The gene calls are TRBV19 and TRBJ1-1; TRBD1 matches at 11 bases. CDR3 length: 15 residues. J lost 5 bases, V lost 4 bases, and 6 bases had no gene match. Germline lookup yields CDR1 LNHDA and CDR2 SQIVND (reference sequence). CDR3 DNA: TGTGCCAGTAGTAGCCCGGGGACAGGGGGAACTGAAGCTTTCTTT. Its translation: CASSSPGTGGTEAFF.